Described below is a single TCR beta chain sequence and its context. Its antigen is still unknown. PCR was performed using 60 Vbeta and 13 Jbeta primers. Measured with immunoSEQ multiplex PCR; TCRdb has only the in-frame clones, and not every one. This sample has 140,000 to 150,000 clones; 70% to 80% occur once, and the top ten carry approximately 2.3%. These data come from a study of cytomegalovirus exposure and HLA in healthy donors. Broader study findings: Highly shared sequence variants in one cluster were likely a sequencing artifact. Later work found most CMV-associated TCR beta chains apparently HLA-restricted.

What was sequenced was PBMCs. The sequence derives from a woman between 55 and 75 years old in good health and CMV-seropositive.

CDR3 in amino acids: CASSLWGLADSYEQYF. CDR3 nucleotide sequence: TGTGCCAGCAGCTTGTGGGGACTAGCGGACTCCTACGAGCAGTACTTC. The V and J genes are TRBV5-4 and TRBJ2-7; 11 bases match TRBD2. CDR1 is SGHNT, CDR2 YYREEE, per germline (reference sequence). The CDR3 is 16 amino acids. The junction had 3 bases not matched to a gene; V was cut back by 1 base and J by 0 bases.